This T cell receptor (beta chain) was recorded in a study of T cell responses to AZD1222 COVID-19 vaccine. Study-wide points: CD4 TCRs associated with vaccination spanned spike, dominating at 160-218 and 743-854. Just a handful of AZD1222 recipients were seropositive at baseline.

Method: immunoSEQ multiplex PCR; TCRdb's copy keeps in-frame clones and lacks some. The sample has approximately 50,000 clones; about 80% are singletons. This clone appeared once. What it binds is unknown. Trimming cost V 10 bases and J 2 bases, with 12 bases left between them. This CDR3 has 12 amino acids. Germline CDR1 is SGHNT and CDR2 is YYREEE (reference sequence). Sequenced here: peripheral blood, sampled 28 days after the second AZD1222 dose. The rearrangement joins TRBV5-4 to TRBJ1-1; no definite D call. This clonotype was obtained from an adult who received the AZD1222 COVID-19 vaccine. CDR3 protein: CAGGEFNTEAFF. CDR3 bases: TGTGCCGGCGGGGAATTCAACACTGAAGCTTTCTTT.